This T cell receptor beta chain emerged from a study of identical twins. About this clonotype itself: Its antigen is not identified.

General study points: Modelling underestimated the level of out-of-frame TCR alpha sharing observed in monozygotic twins. A partial confounding effect on zero-insertion analyses could come from invariant MAIT and iNKT cells.

TCRdb called the 5' RACE reads again in MiXCR, with one record for every CDR3 protein. Of some 210,000 distinct CDR3 sequences listed, approximately 16% are singletons. These data also formed part of another study, on T cells expressing NK-cell markers. Turning to that study: In a group of 5 or 6 donors, dominant NKG2C+ clonotypes represented about 1.0-7.5% of CD8+ T cells.

The sample taken for sequencing was CD8+ T cells sorted from blood. This sequence originates from a woman between 18 and 29 years old in good health.

This chain's CDR3 is CASSEAKGSPPKFSGRSVDEQFF. Here the CDR3 DNA reads TGTGCCAGCAGTGAAGCGAAGGGCTCTCCGCCTAAATTTAGCGGGAGGTCTGTCGATGAGCAGTTCTTC. The V call is TRBV2, the J call TRBJ2-1; TRBD2 matches 10 bases. The length of the CDR3 is 23 residues. J lost 8 bases, V lost 0 bases, and 28 bases had no gene match. CDR1 is SNHLY, CDR2 FYNNEI, per germline.